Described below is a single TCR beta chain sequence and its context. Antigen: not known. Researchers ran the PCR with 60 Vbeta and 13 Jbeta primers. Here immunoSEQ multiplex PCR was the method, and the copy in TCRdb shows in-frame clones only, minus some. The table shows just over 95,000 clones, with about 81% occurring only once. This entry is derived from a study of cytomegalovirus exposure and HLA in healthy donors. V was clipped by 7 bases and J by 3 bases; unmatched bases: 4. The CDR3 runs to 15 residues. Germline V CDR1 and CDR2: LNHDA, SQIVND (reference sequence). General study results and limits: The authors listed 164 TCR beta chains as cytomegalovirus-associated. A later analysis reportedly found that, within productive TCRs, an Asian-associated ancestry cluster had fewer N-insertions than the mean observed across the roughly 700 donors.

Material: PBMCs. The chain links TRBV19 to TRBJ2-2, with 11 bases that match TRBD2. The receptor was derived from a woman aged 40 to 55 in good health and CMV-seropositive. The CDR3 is CASNSGRAYTGELFF. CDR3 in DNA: TGTGCCAGTAATAGCGGGAGGGCCTACACCGGGGAGCTGTTTTTT.